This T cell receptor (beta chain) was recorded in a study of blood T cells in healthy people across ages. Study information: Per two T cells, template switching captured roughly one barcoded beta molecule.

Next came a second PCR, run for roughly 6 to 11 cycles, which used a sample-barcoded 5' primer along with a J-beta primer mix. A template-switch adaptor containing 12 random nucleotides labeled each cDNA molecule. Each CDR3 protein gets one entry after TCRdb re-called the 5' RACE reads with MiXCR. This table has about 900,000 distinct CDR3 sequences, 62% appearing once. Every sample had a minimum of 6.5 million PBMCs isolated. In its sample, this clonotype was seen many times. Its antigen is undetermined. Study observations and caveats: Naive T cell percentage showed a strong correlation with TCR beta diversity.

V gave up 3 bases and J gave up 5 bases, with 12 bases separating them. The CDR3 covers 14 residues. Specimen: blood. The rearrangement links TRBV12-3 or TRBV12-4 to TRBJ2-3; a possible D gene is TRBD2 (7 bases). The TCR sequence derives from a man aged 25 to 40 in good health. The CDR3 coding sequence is TGTGCCAGCAGTTTTGGGGGGGCCGGAGATACGCAGTATTTT. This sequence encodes CASSFGGAGDTQYF.